The subject of this entry is one T cell receptor beta chain. Its antigen is not identified. The sample is drawn from a study of neoadjuvant anti-PD-1 for oral cavity cancer. Whole-study context: Most patients had three to four biweekly doses of 3 mg/kg nivolumab before resection. Overall study results and limits: With three patients per group, TCR findings need larger cohorts.

With 4 bases removed from V and 4 bases from J, the gap between germline ends came to 13 bases. Germline V gives CDR1 LGHNA, CDR2 YSLEER. This CDR3 is built from 15 residues. Sample time point: after neoadjuvant nivolumab, at surgical resection. Stage II-IVA oral cavity squamous cell carcinoma was new and untreated by systemic or radiation therapy. Blood libraries mostly used about 0.5 ug genomic DNA, six replicates each. Libraries were prepared by immunoSEQ multiplex PCR; TCRdb keeps only in-frame clonotypes and omits some of them. The table shows some 29,000 clones, with around four fifths occurring only once.

This chain links TRBV4-3 with TRBJ2-2, with D unclear. The sequence was collected from a person between 40 and 80 years old with oral cavity squamous cell carcinoma. The sample in question was PBMCs, obtained after nivolumab (anti-PD-1) treatment. In nucleotides, the CDR3 is TGCGCCAGCAGCCGCAGTCTGGACCCCACCGGGGAGCTGTTTTTT. Translating gives CASSRSLDPTGELFF.